The present T cell receptor (beta chain) was sequenced within a study of blood T cells in healthy people across ages (dated by TCRdb to about 2015). Context from the whole study: In model experiments, template switching captured about one uniquely barcoded TCR beta cDNA molecule for every two T cells. Using deep sequencing normalized with unique cDNA molecular identifiers, the study measured how TCR beta repertoire diversity changes with age. Four age groups were formed from the donors: young (average roughly 15 years), middle-aged (approximately 40), aged (around 62) and long-lived (approximately 80). To avoid experimental bias, donors of different ages were randomly spread across the sequencing lanes. For two donors (one aged 18 to 30 and one aged 80 or older), the study analyzed two additional independent replicas of 1 million unique cDNA reads from the same blood draw. Summary of the overall study and its limitations: Estimates of total diversity based on one million sequenced T cells were considered lower bounds and underestimates. As age increased, observed TCR beta diversity per million T cells dropped in a roughly linear way, and a significant reduction was already evident by age 40. The CMV infection status of donors was not known, potentially confounding age-related changes in expanded clonotypes. There was a strong correlation between observed TCR beta diversity and the percentage of naive T cells measured by flow cytometry. Since profiling was done on bulk unsorted PBMCs, naive and antigen-experienced compartments could not be conclusively compared. Compared with the aged group, the long-lived group had more naive CD4+ T cells, fewer expanded clones and increased TCR diversity, suggesting age selection.

This clonotype was seen a handful of times. Its binding antigen is unknown. One base away there is no much larger clone; base qualities are not given. Library preparation used 5' RACE. The sample was run on an Illumina HiSeq 2500. The second PCR ran for about 6 to 11 cycles and used a J-beta primer mix along with a sample-barcoded 5' primer. A template-switch 5' adaptor carrying 12 random nucleotides introduced a unique molecular identifier onto each TCR beta cDNA molecule. At least 3 million CDR3-containing paired-end reads were obtained from each sample. The Mint cDNA synthesis kit, primed by a TRBC-specific oligonucleotide, was used to synthesize first-strand cDNA from all RNA. Following uracil-DNA glycosylase treatment, a first 18-cycle PCR with universal primers M1SS and BC2_uni_R was performed on all cDNA. Per the authors' processing: For normalization, 1 million high-quality reads, each with a distinct molecular identifier, were randomly selected from each sample. Reads sharing molecular identifiers were discarded rather than binned into consensus sequences. MiTCR, set to a Q25 quality threshold and the strictest error-elimination algorithm, was used for CDR3 identification, clonotype clustering and error correction. A nonparametric unseen species model using Euler transformation provided a lower-bound estimate of total TCR beta diversity. TCRdb ran its own pipeline on the public reads, namely fastp trimming at Q25 and MiXCR clone calling, and kept in-frame beta chains. Here each entry gathers all rows of one CDR3 protein and keeps the most common genes and DNA. None of the V and J calls come from the authors' own analysis; TCRdb made them. This sample lists 550,000 to 750,000 distinct CDR3 sequences; over 20% were detected once. The ten largest clones capture roughly 3.4% of the sample.

Taken from the germline V gene (reference sequence), the CDR1 and CDR2 loops are DFQATT and SNEGSKA. The CDR3 runs 15 amino acids, cysteine and phenylalanine included. The sequence is cut down to CDR3 DNA, 45 bases in frame from base 1. The approximately 40 donors, aged 6 to 90 years, were systemically healthy Caucasian individuals from Russia. Approximately 9 milliliters of peripheral blood were collected from each donor into EDTA-treated Vacutainer tubes. Ficoll-Paque density-gradient centrifugation was used to isolate PBMCs, with at least 7 million per sample. Total RNA was extracted from PBMCs with Trizol reagent, with at least 5 micrograms obtained per sample. For every donor, flow cytometry on a PBMC aliquot measured the percentage of naive CD45RAhigh/CD27high T cells.

The V gene is TRBV20-1 and the J gene is TRBJ2-5; 14 bases in the junction line up with TRBD2. The J call may be mistaken, given a closer DNA end match to TRBJ2-1. The clonotype comes from a man aged 65 to 85 in good health. Sequenced: blood. The CDR3 reads as follows: CSATGTSGSYNEQFF. Read as DNA, the sequence is TGCAGTGCTACAGGGACTAGCGGGAGCTACAATGAGCAGTTCTTC.